This TCR beta chain comes out of a study of CD8 T cells in ankylosing spondylitis. TCRdb fed the 5' RACE reads into MiXCR, producing one record per CDR3 protein. The sample contains 350,000 to 450,000 distinct CDR3 sequences, 25% to 30% of which appear only once. CDR3 length equals 15 residues. CDR1 and CDR2 (germline): DFQATT, SNEGSKA (reference sequence). The V end was cut by 5 bases, the J end by 4 bases, with 20 bases between. Study observations and caveats: Blood from ankylosing spondylitis patients appeared to carry a characteristic roughly 8-variant TCR beta motif. Earlier reports found some motif variants in synovial fluid and blood in reactive arthritis.

This clonotype was detected only a few times. What it recognizes is unknown. V is TRBV20-1 and J is TRBJ1-1; D may be TRBD1 (5 bases). The sample comprised blood, either unsorted or a sorted T cell fraction (not recorded which). The receptor comes from a male donor with ankylosing spondylitis. The CDR3 nucleotides read TGCAGTGCTCTTAGTTCGTATGGGGCCGGCACTGAAGCTTTCTTT. This encodes CSALSSYGAGTEAFF.